This T cell receptor beta chain originates from a study of blood T cell repertoires in COVID-19. Study-level information: COVID-19 samples collected from the United States, Italy and Spain covered acute and convalescent phases.

CDR3 length: 13 residues. Per the germline V gene, CDR1 is LNHDA and CDR2 is SQIVND (reference sequence). Trimming removed 8 bases from V and 0 bases from J, with 9 bases in between. Authors' data handling: Amplification with reference gene primers provided the estimates of nucleated cell counts. Only in-frame clones appear in the TCRdb table, and some are missing; sequencing was by immunoSEQ multiplex PCR. V, J and clone size are taken as reported in that table, and D and trimming were inferred from the DNA itself. The sample has about 370,000 clones; 85% to 90% are singletons. Ages ranged from 18 to 89 years, with residence in 24 US areas. Clinical history as reported by participants underpinned cohort assignment.

The source of this sequence is a man between 18 and 29 years old who had recovered from COVID-19. Source material: PBMCs or T cells enriched from blood (not recorded which). The chain is built from TRBV19 and TRBJ2-3; D is uncertain. CDR3 residues: CASGLASTDTQYF. The CDR3, as DNA: TGTGCCAGTGGTTTGGCTAGCACAGATACGCAGTATTTT.